This TCR beta chain emerged from a study of T cell responses to AZD1222 COVID-19 vaccine. Study-wide results and limits: The study identified only five to seven AZD1222 recipients as seropositive at baseline. Spike-specific TCR breadth and depth were elevated following two AZD1222 doses.

Pooling of second doses given at about 4 or about 12 weeks was done. To note about this clone: Its antigen is unidentified.

Libraries were prepared by immunoSEQ multiplex PCR; TCRdb keeps only in-frame clonotypes and omits some of them. The table records 55,000 to 65,000 clones, roughly 80% of them present only once. V was pared by 3 bases and J by 8 bases, with 6 bases of the junction left unmatched. Germline V gives CDR1 SNHLY, CDR2 FYNNEI. This CDR3 comprises 14 residues. This receptor was taken from an adult who received the AZD1222 COVID-19 vaccine. The chain has TRBV2 and TRBJ1-2; 10 nucleotides line up with TRBD1. Here the sequenced sample was peripheral blood, taken 28 days after the second AZD1222 dose. CDR3: CASSDGQGQGGYTF. As DNA, the CDR3 is TGTGCCAGCAGTGATGGGCAGGGACAGGGGGGCTACACCTTC.